The entry that follows covers one T cell receptor beta chain sequence. The data are from a study of blood T cell repertoires in COVID-19. As originally analysed: From reference gene primer amplification, estimates of nucleated cell counts were derived. Some clones are missing from TCRdb's copy, which holds only in-frame ones; the method was immunoSEQ multiplex PCR. That table supplies the V and J calls and clone size; D and trimming were determined from the DNA. The table shows tens of thousands of clones, with 75% to 90% occurring only once. The CDR3 runs to 15 residues. Germline-derived CDR1 and CDR2 are SGHRS and YFSETQ. V shed 5 bases, J shed 7 bases, and the junction held 10 bases outside the gene matches.

The chain links TRBV5-1 to TRBJ2-5, with 11 bases lining up with TRBD2. This sequence originates from a human donor in a cohort sampled during active COVID-19. The sequenced material came from peripheral blood. This CDR3 is CASSYGGLAGGTQYF. DNA for the CDR3: TGCGCCAGCAGTTACGGTGGGCTAGCGGGGGGGACCCAGTACTTC. The variable domain in full, with the rest retrieved from reference TRBV5-1 and TRBJ2-5, is KAGVTQTPRYLIKTRGQQVTLSCSPISGHRSVSWYQQTPGQGLQFLFEYFSETQRNKGNFPGRFSGRQFSNSRSEMNVSTLELGDSALYLCASSYGGLAGGTQYFGPGTRLLVL.